The subject of this entry is one T cell receptor beta chain. Antigen specificity is unknown. These data belong to a study of cytomegalovirus exposure and HLA in healthy donors. Germline-derived CDR1 and CDR2 are SGHRS and YFSETQ. This CDR3 is 18 amino acids long. The V gene lost 4 bases and the J gene lost 2 bases, with 23 bases spanning the gap. Study-level findings and limits: Rates of TCR association differed by HLA locus in a later analysis, with DRB1 highest and HLA-C lowest. Cytomegalovirus association was listed for under 200 TCR beta chains.

PCR used 60 Vbeta primers and 13 Jbeta primers. TCRdb's copy holds only in-frame clones and misses some; the assay was immunoSEQ multiplex PCR. The profile shows some 200,000 clones, more than 65% of them singletons. The TCR was taken from a girl between 5 and 17 years old in good health and CMV-seropositive. The sample comprised PBMCs. V gene TRBV5-1 combines with J gene TRBJ2-3, with TRBD1 as a possible D gene (7 bases). The CDR3 loop reads CASSQGVVSSAFTDTQYF. The CDR3 DNA sequence: TGCGCCAGCAGCCAGGGGGTTGTGTCTAGCGCCTTCACAGATACGCAGTATTTT.